Listed below are T cell receptor beta chains from one sample, sequenced in a study of T cell responses to AZD1222 COVID-19 vaccine. Assay: immunoSEQ multiplex PCR; the TCRdb copy retains only in-frame clones and omits some. Of hundreds of thousands of clones detected, 93% appear once; the ten largest clones hold roughly 1%. The specimen comprised peripheral blood, sampled on day 0 of MenACWY control vaccination. Source of these receptors: an adult in good health. Each CDR3 is given with its conserved first and last residue. The order of the fields is D gene, clone size, V gene, J gene, CDR3 DNA, CDR3 protein. A D gene is named only where the DNA matches it firmly. Size tells how often a clone was seen (once, few, many) or the class of an expanded clone, and some rows leave it out.

TRBD1	-	TRBV29-1	TRBJ1-6	TGCAGCGTTGCCAGGGGGTACAATAATTCACCCCTCCACTTT	CSVARGYNNSPLHF
TRBD1	-	TRBV5-1	TRBJ2-1	TGCGCCAGCAGCCTATCGACAGGGAGCTCCTACAATGAGCAGTTCTTC	CASSLSTGSSYNEQFF
TRBD1	-	TRBV5-1	TRBJ1-3	TGCGCCAGCAGCGAAAGACAGGGTTCGGGGGGAAACACCATATATTTT	CASSERQGSGGNTIYF
-	-	TRBV3-1/TRBV3-2	TRBJ2-7	TGTGCCAGCAGCCAACGTGCGAAGACACACTCCTACGAGCAGTACTTC	CASSQRAKTHSYEQYF
-	once	TRBV5-4	TRBJ2-5	TGTGCCAGCAGGATGGGGGCTGCGGAGACCCAGTACTTC	CASRMGAAETQYF
-	-	TRBV7-9	TRBJ1-4	TGTGCCAGCAGCTTGGCAGGGGAATATAATGAAAAACTGTTTTTT	CASSLAGEYNEKLFF
TRBD2	-	TRBV18	TRBJ2-5	TGTGCCAGCTCACCGACTAGCGGGGCAGAGACCCAGTACTTC	CASSPTSGAETQYF
-	-	TRBV5-6	TRBJ1-2	TGTGCCAGCAGCTTGGAAAAAGGCAGGGCGGGTGGCTACACCTTC	CASSLEKGRAGGYTF
-	-	TRBV9	TRBJ1-1	TGTGCCAGCAGCGTAGTTGCCGGAGGCACTGAAGCTTTCTTT	CASSVVAGGTEAFF
-	few	TRBV7-2	TRBJ1-1	TGTGCCAGCAGCCTGACAGGACCCACTGAAGCTTTCTTT	CASSLTGPTEAFF
-	-	TRBV19	TRBJ1-5	TGTGCCAGTAGTATAGAGGGAGGTTACAATCAGCCCCAGCATTTT	CASSIEGGYNQPQHF
-	-	TRBV12-3/TRBV12-4	TRBJ1-5	TGTGCCAGCAGTCCGGACAGATATCAGCCCCAGCATTTT	CASSPDRYQPQHF
TRBD1	-	TRBV19	TRBJ1-1	TGTGCCAGTACCTTCCTTCCGGGACAGGGCGGGACTGAAGCTTTCTTT	CASTFLPGQGGTEAFF
-	-	TRBV7-2	TRBJ2-3	TGTGCCAGCAGCCCCCTAGGAAACGCAGATACGCAGTATTTT	CASSPLGNADTQYF
-	-	TRBV18	TRBJ2-3	TGTGCCAGCTCACCACGTTCGGGTAGCGGAGGTACTAGCACAGATACGCAGTATTTT	CASSPRSGSGGTSTDTQYF
-	-	TRBV27	TRBJ1-2	TGTGCCAGCAGTCTCGGTCCCCCCGGGCTGTATGGCTACACCTTC	CASSLGPPGLYGYTF
-	-	TRBV10-1	TRBJ1-2	TGCGCCAGAAAGATGGGGGCCGCTGGCTACACCTTC	CARKMGAAGYTF
TRBD1	-	TRBV6-2/TRBV6-3	TRBJ2-4	TGTGCCAGCAGTTATGGTCGGGGACAGCTAGCCAAAAACATTCAGTACTTC	CASSYGRGQLAKNIQYF
TRBD2	-	TRBV7-8	TRBJ2-5	TGTGCCAGCAAATTTTTGGGACTAGCGAGCGAGACCCAGTACTTC	CASKFLGLASETQYF
TRBD1	-	TRBV7-9	TRBJ1-5	TGTGCCAGCAGCTACGGGACAGGGAATCAGCCCCAGCATTTT	CASSYGTGNQPQHF
TRBD1	-	TRBV28	TRBJ1-5	TGTGCCAGCAGTTCCCTGGGACAGGGGAACAATCAGCCCCAGCATTTT	CASSSLGQGNNQPQHF
-	once	TRBV30	TRBJ1-2	TGTGCCTGGAGGGCCAGGGACATTTCGGGCTACACCTTC	CAWRARDISGYTF